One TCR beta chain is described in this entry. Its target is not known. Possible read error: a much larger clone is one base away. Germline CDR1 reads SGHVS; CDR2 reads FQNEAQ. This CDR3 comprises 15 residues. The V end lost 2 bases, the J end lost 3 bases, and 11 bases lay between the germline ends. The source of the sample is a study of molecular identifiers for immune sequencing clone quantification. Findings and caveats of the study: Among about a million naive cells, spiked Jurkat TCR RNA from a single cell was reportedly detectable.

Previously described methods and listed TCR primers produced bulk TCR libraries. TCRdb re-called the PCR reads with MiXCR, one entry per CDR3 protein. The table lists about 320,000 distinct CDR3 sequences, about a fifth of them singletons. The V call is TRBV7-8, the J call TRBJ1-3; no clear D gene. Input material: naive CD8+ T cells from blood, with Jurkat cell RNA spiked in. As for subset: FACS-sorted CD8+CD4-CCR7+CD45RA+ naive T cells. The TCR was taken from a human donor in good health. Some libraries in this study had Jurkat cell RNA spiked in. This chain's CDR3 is CASSLFQPFGNTIYF. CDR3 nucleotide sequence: TGTGCCAGCAGCTTATTCCAGCCCTTTGGAAACACCATATATTTT.